This T cell receptor beta chain is drawn from a study of T cell responses to AZD1222 COVID-19 vaccine (dated by TCRdb to about 2021). In the study overall: AZD1222 recipients with second doses at about 4 weeks or about 12 weeks were pooled, because spike-specific TCR depth and breadth did not differ between schedules. TCR sequencing covered 233 trial participants: 200 to 210 given two doses of AZD1222 and 26 given two doses of MenACWY control vaccine. Trial participants were enrolled by age into 18-55, 56-69 and 70-plus year subgroups, with around 150, 28 and 57 TCR-sequenced participants respectively.

Compared with germline, V lacks 1 base and J lacks 2 bases; bases without a gene match: 4. The CDR1 and CDR2 encoded by the germline V gene are SGDLS and YYNGEE. The CDR3 goes from the cysteine to the phenylalanine over 17 residues. Solely the CDR3 DNA is kept, with 51 bases framed from the first base. General conclusions and limits of the study: Nearly half of unique spike-specific TCRs reportedly recognized epitopes outside regions mutated in the B.1.351 and B.1.1.7 variants. In the small 56-69-year group, the increase in depth fell short of significance, most likely because of low power. No day 14 peak-response samples were available, so repertoires were characterized only after the peak T cell response. A significant rise in spike-specific TCR breadth and depth was observed after two AZD1222 doses relative to day 0 and relative to MenACWY recipients. Most participants were white British and females outnumbered males, and the authors suggested that clonal diversity may have been underestimated. CD4 TCRs associated with the vaccine covered the entire spike protein, and the dominant responses were in regions 160-218 and 743-854. Only six AZD1222 recipients were SARS-CoV-2 seropositive at baseline, limiting conclusions about previously exposed vaccinees.

The time point label, as the study defines it: baseline before first vaccination. Vaccinee samples were obtained from the UK trials COV001 and COV002, which included a single-blind randomized controlled phase 2/3 trial of AZD1222 (ChAdOx1 nCoV-19) in healthy adults. Trial participant PBMC samples were collected at day 0 and day 28 after the second dose for TCRbeta chain sequencing. With regard to this clone: The target of this receptor is not known. Per-base quality was not reported, and no clone a single base away is much larger than it.

The CDR3 regions of human TCRbeta chains were subjected to immunosequencing. Turning to the authors' computational methods: Repertoire TCRs were matched against a reference library of SARS-CoV-2-specific TCRs generated with the MIRA antigen-specificity platform. Breadth meant the fraction of unique TCRs that were SARS-CoV-2-associated, whereas depth meant the fraction of total T cells that were SARS-CoV-2-associated. Using the MIRA data, every spike-specific TCR was mapped to the spike region that the TCR reacted to and assigned to either a CD4 or a CD8 class. Log10-transformed breadth and depth values were compared by one-way ANOVA with Sidak's multiple comparisons tests. Imported from immuneACCESS, the table was reduced by TCRdb to in-frame sequences with V and J called. These copies leave out some clones; in studies compared against another copy, an unresolved V gene accounts for under half, and the cause of the remainder is not known. D and trimming were read from the DNA, whereas the V and J calls and clone size are those reported in that table. Counted in this sample were about 35,000 clones; 65% to 90% of them appeared once. The ten largest clones capture 6.8% of the sample.

This sequence was found in an adult in good health. This sequence uses TRBV9 and TRBJ2-5; TRBD2 agrees with 14 junctional bases. The input for sequencing was peripheral blood, taken on day 0 of AZD1222 vaccination. CDR3 region: CASSVPTSGGDQETQYF. The nucleotide sequence is TGTGCCAGCAGCGTACCGACTAGCGGGGGGGATCAAGAGACCCAGTACTTC.